The source of this TCR beta chain is a study of T cells in localized non-small cell lung cancer. Germline CDR1 reads MDHEN; CDR2 reads SYDVKM. The CDR3 runs to 15 residues. Trimming cost V 3 bases and J 3 bases; bases outside gene matches: 7. This clone was counted a few times. Sequencing used immunoSEQ multiplex PCR; TCRdb keeps in-frame clones, though not all of them. Among tens of thousands of clones, around 86% were seen once, and the ten largest hold under 7%. This sequence was found in a male donor at least 60 years old with stage II lung adenocarcinoma. The specimen was peripheral blood mononuclear cells, collected before any cancer treatment. The V call is TRBV28, the J call TRBJ2-7; TRBD2 matches 8 bases. CDR3 nucleotide sequence: TGTGCCAGCAGTTTGTCGAACAGCGGGAGCTACGAGCAGTACTTC. Translated, it gives CASSLSNSGSYEQYF.